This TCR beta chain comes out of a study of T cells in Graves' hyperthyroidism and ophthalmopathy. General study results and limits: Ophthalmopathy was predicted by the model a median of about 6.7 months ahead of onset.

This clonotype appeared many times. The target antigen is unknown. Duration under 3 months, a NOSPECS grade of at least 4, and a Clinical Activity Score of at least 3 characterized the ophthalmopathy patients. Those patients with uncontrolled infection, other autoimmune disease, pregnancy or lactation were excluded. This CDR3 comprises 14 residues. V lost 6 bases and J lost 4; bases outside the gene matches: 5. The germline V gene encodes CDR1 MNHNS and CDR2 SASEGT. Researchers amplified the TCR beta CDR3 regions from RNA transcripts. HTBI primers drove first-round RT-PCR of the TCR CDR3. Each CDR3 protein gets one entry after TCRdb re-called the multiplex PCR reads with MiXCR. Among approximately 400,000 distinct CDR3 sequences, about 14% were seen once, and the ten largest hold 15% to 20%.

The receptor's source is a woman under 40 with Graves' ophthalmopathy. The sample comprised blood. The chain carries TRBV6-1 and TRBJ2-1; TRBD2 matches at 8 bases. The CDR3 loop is CASRLAGLYNEQFF. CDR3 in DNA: TGTGCCAGCAGGCTAGCGGGCTTATACAATGAGCAGTTCTTC.